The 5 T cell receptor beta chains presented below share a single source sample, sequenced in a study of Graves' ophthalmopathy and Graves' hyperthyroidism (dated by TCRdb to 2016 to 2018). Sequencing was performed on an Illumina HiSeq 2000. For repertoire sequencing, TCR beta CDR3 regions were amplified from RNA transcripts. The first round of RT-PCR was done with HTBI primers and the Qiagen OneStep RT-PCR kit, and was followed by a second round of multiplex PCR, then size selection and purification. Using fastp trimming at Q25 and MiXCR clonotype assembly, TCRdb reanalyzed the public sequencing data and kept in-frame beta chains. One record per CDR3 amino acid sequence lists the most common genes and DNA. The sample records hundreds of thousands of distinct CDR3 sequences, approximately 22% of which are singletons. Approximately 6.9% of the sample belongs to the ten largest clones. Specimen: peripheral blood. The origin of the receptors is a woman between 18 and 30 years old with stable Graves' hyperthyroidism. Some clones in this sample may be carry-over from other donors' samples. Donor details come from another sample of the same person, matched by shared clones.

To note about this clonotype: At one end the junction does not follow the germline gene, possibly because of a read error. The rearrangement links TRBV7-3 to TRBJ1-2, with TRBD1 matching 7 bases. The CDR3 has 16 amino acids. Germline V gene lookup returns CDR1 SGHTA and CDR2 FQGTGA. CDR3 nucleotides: TGTGCCACCAGCTTAGGACATTCAGGGGGTCACTATGGCTACACCTTC. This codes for CATSLGHSGGHYGYTF.

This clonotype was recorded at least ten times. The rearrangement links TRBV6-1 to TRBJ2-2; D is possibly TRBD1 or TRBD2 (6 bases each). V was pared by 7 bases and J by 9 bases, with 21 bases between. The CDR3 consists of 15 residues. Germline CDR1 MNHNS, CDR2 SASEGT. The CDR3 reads CASTIGGPESRELFF. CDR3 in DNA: TGTGCCAGCACCATAGGGGGGCCCGAGTCCCGGGAGCTGTTTTTT.

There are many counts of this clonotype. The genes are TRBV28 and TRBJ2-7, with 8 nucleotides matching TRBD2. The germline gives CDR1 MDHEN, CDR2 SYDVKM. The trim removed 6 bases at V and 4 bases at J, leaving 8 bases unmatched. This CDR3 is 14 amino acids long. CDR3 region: CASSFSGGPYEQYF. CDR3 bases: TGTGCCAGCAGCTTTTCGGGGGGGCCGTACGAGCAGTACTTC.

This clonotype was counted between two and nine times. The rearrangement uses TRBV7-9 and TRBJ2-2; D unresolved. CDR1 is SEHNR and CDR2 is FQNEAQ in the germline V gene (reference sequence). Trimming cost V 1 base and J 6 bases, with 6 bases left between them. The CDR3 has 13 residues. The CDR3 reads CASSLVQAGELFF. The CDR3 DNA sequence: TGTGCCAGCAGCTTAGTTCAAGCCGGGGAGCTGTTTTTT.

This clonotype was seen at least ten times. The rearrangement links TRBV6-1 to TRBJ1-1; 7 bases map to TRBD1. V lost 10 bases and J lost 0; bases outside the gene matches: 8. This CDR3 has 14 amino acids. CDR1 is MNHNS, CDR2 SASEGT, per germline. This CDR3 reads CATRTGVVNTEAFF. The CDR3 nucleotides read TGTGCCACCCGGACAGGAGTGGTGAACACTGAAGCTTTCTTT.